This T cell receptor (beta chain) is drawn from a study of blood T cells in healthy people across ages (dated by TCRdb to about 2015). Background for the entire study: Template switching captured roughly one uniquely barcoded TCR beta cDNA molecule per two T cells in model experiments. The study measured age-related changes in TCR beta repertoire diversity using deep sequencing normalized with unique cDNA molecular identifiers. The donors were split into four age groups: young (average around 16 years), middle-aged (roughly 39), aged (roughly 65) and long-lived (more than 80). To avoid experimental bias, donors of different ages were distributed randomly across sequencing lanes. The study analyzed two additional independent replicas of 1 million unique cDNA reads from the same blood draw for two donors, one aged 18 to 30 and one aged 80 or older.

Study-wide findings and limitations: Compared with the aged group, more naive CD4+ T cells, fewer expanded clones and increased TCR diversity were shown by the long-lived group, suggesting age selection. Estimates of total diversity based on one million sequenced T cells were regarded as lower bounds and as underestimates. Observed TCR beta diversity correlated strongly with the percentage of naive T cells measured by flow cytometry. Observed TCR beta diversity per million T cells fell roughly linearly with age, and a significant reduction was already apparent by age roughly 40. Conclusive comparison of naive and antigen-experienced compartments was prevented by the profiling of bulk unsorted PBMCs. The CMV infection status of donors was not known, potentially confounding age-related changes in expanded clonotypes.

The CDR3, cysteine through phenylalanine, is 14 amino acids long. Just the 42-base CDR3 DNA is kept, in frame starting at base 1. CDR1 and CDR2 are read off the germline V gene (reference sequence) as DFQATT and SNEGSKA. V lost 0 bases and J lost 6 bases; the stretch between them is 11 bases long. Donors were about 36 systemically healthy Caucasian individuals from Russia aged roughly 6 to 100 years. Each donor gave 8 to 10 milliliters of peripheral blood, drawn into EDTA-treated Vacutainer tubes. Ficoll-Paque density-gradient centrifugation was used to isolate PBMCs, with at least 7 million per sample. Total RNA was extracted from PBMCs with Trizol reagent, with at least 6 micrograms obtained per sample. For every donor, flow cytometry on a PBMC aliquot measured the percentage of naive CD45RAhigh/CD27high T cells. Worth noting for this clonotype: Which antigen it targets is not known. No much larger clone is present one base from it, and per-base qualities are unavailable.

Libraries were constructed by 5' RACE. Sequenced on an Illumina HiSeq 2500. The second PCR ran for roughly 6 to 11 cycles and used a J-beta primer mix along with a sample-barcoded 5' primer. Each TCR beta cDNA molecule received a unique molecular identifier from a template-switch 5' adaptor carrying 12 random nucleotides. Each sample yielded at least 2.5 million CDR3-containing paired-end reads. First-strand cDNA synthesis was performed from all RNA using the Mint cDNA synthesis kit, with priming by a TRBC-specific oligonucleotide. Following uracil-DNA glycosylase treatment, a first 18-cycle PCR with universal primers M1SS and BC2_uni_R was performed on all cDNA. Concerning the study's data processing: Each sample was normalized by randomly selecting 1 million high-quality reads, each carrying a distinct molecular identifier. Instead of being binned into consensus sequences, reads that shared molecular identifiers were thrown out. MiTCR, set to a Q25 quality threshold and the strictest error-elimination algorithm, was used for CDR3 identification, clonotype clustering and error correction. A nonparametric unseen species model with Euler transformation was used to estimate lower-bound total TCR beta diversity. The public reads were reprocessed in TCRdb via fastp at Q25 and MiXCR, keeping in-frame beta chains. Duplicate CDR3 protein sequences are folded into a single record with the most common DNA and genes. These V and J calls originate from TCRdb's pipeline instead of the authors' own analysis. This sample lists roughly 700,000 distinct CDR3 sequences; approximately 50% were detected once. The ten biggest clones cover approximately 32% of the sample.

The sequence came from a woman in her sixties or seventies in good health. The chain is assembled from TRBV20-1 and TRBJ1-4, and perhaps TRBD1 as D gene, on 6 matching bases. The specimen sequenced was blood. The CDR3 protein sequence reads: CSARDGGRDEKLFF. The nucleotide sequence reads TGCAGTGCTAGAGATGGGGGGCGTGATGAAAAACTGTTTTTT.